The 22 T cell receptor beta chains listed next were all sequenced from one sample in a study of Graves' ophthalmopathy and Graves' hyperthyroidism. The authors amplified TCR beta CDR3 regions from RNA transcripts. First-round RT-PCR with HTBI primers preceded a second-round multiplex PCR. TCRdb redid the calling of the multiplex PCR reads with MiXCR, one entry per CDR3 protein. The table lists 300,000 to 400,000 distinct CDR3 sequences, 17% of them singletons, with 2.4% in the top ten. The specimen was peripheral blood. These receptors all come from an adult woman with stable Graves' hyperthyroidism.

Many counts were recorded for this clonotype. The chain uses TRBV28 and TRBJ2-5, with TRBD2 matching over 16 bases. The CDR3 runs 19 residues. Trimming removed 4 bases from V and 3 bases from J; junction bases left unmatched: 11. Germline assignment: CDR1 MDHEN and CDR2 SYDVKM. CDR3 nucleotides: TGTGCCAGCAGTTATCCGGGACTAGCGGGAGGGAGGGGAAAAGAGACCCAGTACTTC. It codes for CASSYPGLAGGRGKETQYF.

The sample holds many counts of this clonotype. The chain combines TRBV25-1 with TRBJ1-1, with D unresolved. The CDR3 runs 14 residues. The germline V gene encodes CDR1 MGHDK and CDR2 SYGVNS. With 4 bases removed from V and 3 bases from J, the gap between germline ends came to 12 bases. The CDR3 sequence: CASSGPGGDTEAFF. DNA for the CDR3: TGTGCCAGCAGTGGCCCGGGCGGGGACACTGAAGCTTTCTTT.

In this sample, this clonotype turned up many times. The rearrangement uses TRBV7-9 and TRBJ2-2; the D is unclear. The germline gives CDR1 SEHNR, CDR2 FQNEAQ (reference sequence). This CDR3 comprises 15 residues. The V end was cut by 2 bases, the J end by 0 bases, with 7 bases between. Written as DNA, the CDR3 is TGTGCCAGCAGCTTATGGGCGCCGAACACCGGGGAGCTGTTTTTT. Its protein product is CASSLWAPNTGELFF.

There are many counts of this clonotype. This chain joins TRBV20-1 and TRBJ1-1; no clear D gene. This CDR3 is built from 15 residues. Germline values: CDR1 DFQATT, CDR2 SNEGSKA (reference sequence). Deletions cut 6 bases from V and 2 bases from J, with 19 bases between. The CDR3 reads CSATWGAVRNTEAFF. The CDR3 nucleotides read TGCAGTGCCACCTGGGGTGCAGTGAGAAACACTGAAGCTTTCTTT.

This chain joins TRBV19 and TRBJ1-1; perhaps TRBD1 as D (5 bases). The V gene's germline CDR1 is LNHDA and CDR2 SQIVND (reference sequence). V was clipped by 7 bases and J by 3 bases, with 21 bases between them. The CDR3 loop spans 16 amino acids. The CDR3 is CASNVRDPARDTEAFF. CDR3 nucleotides: TGTGCCAGTAACGTCCGGGACCCAGCACGGGACACTGAAGCTTTCTTT. Complete variable domain (other parts from reference TRBV19 and TRBJ1-1): DGGITQSPKYLFRKEGQNVTLSCEQNLNHDAMYWYRQDPGQGLRLIYYSQIVNDFQKGDIAEGYSVSREKKESFPLTVTSAQKNPTAFYLCASNVRDPARDTEAFFGQGTRLTVV.

This clonotype showed up many times. The rearrangement links TRBV12-3 or TRBV12-4 to TRBJ1-3, with a tentative D call TRBD1 (6 bases). The CDR3 loop spans 16 amino acids. V was clipped by 7 bases and J by 10 bases, with 26 bases between them. The CDR3 protein is CASTPWRGDRERTIYF. The DNA for the CDR3 is TGTGCCAGCACCCCGTGGAGGGGGGACCGGGAGAGGACCATATATTTT.

This clonotype has at least ten counts. V is TRBV29-1 and J is TRBJ2-7; D possibly corresponds to TRBD1 (6 bases). This CDR3 has 14 amino acids. Trimming took off 3 bases at V and 2 bases at J, with 14 bases between the two ends. CDR1 is SQVTM, CDR2 ANQGSEA, per germline. CDR3 sequence reads: CSVDKSGDTYEQYF. CDR3 DNA: TGCAGCGTTGATAAGTCAGGGGACACCTACGAGCAGTACTTC.

This clonotype was found many times. Relative to the germline gene, one junction end is altered; a read error may explain this. V usage is TRBV4-1 and J usage is TRBJ1-1, with D perhaps matching TRBD1 (6 bases). Germline values: CDR1 MGHRA, CDR2 YSYEKL. The CDR3 length is 13 residues. Here the CDR3 reads CATSGTSNTEAFF. The CDR3 region has the DNA TGCGCCACCAGCGGGACATCGAACACTGAAGCTTTCTTT.

This clonotype appeared a few times. The rearrangement links TRBV24-1 to TRBJ2-2; D is possibly TRBD1 (6 bases). Germline lookup yields CDR1 KGHDR and CDR2 SFDVKD. The CDR3 covers 15 residues. Trimming took off 5 bases at V and 2 bases at J, with 11 bases between the two ends. In nucleotides, the CDR3 is TGTGCCACCAGTGTAGGGGGAACTAACACCGGGGAGCTGTTTTTT. This gives the protein CATSVGGTNTGELFF.

This clonotype was observed a few times. This chain connects TRBV2 to TRBJ1-6; TRBD1 agrees at 10 bases. The CDR3 runs 15 residues. The junction had 8 bases not matched to a gene; V was cut back by 5 bases and J by 10 bases. In germline, CDR1 is SNHLY, CDR2 FYNNEI. The CDR3 reads CASSSRQGASSPLHF. CDR3 in DNA: TGTGCCAGCAGTTCCAGACAGGGGGCTAGCTCACCCCTCCACTTT.

Many counts were recorded for this clonotype. The chain couples TRBV4-3 to TRBJ2-7; D uncertain. V lost 0 bases and J 3 bases, leaving 18 bases between the germline ends. The CDR3 runs to 17 residues. Germline values: CDR1 LGHNA, CDR2 YSLEER. This CDR3 is CASSQERSGRTHYEQYF. The CDR3 DNA is TGCGCCAGCAGCCAAGAAAGGTCAGGACGGACCCACTACGAGCAGTACTTC.

The sample holds many counts of this clonotype. The V call is TRBV28, the J call TRBJ2-7; 10 nucleotides line up with TRBD2. The trim removed 6 bases at V and 3 bases at J, leaving 5 bases unmatched. From germline, CDR1 is MDHEN and CDR2 SYDVKM. This CDR3 is built from 14 residues. The CDR3 here is CASSRSSGSYEQYF. In DNA, the CDR3 is TGTGCCAGCAGCCGGTCTAGCGGGAGCTACGAGCAGTACTTC.

This clonotype was recorded at least ten times. The chain recombines TRBV5-5 with TRBJ2-7, with D hard to call. Trimming removed 2 bases at V and 5 bases at J, with 8 bases between. Germline-derived CDR1 and CDR2 are SGHKS and YYEKEE (reference sequence). There are 12 residues in the CDR3. This chain's CDR3 is CASSFWLDEQYF. The CDR3 DNA sequence: TGTGCCAGCAGCTTTTGGTTGGACGAGCAGTACTTC. Supplemented by reference TRBV5-5 and TRBJ2-7, the full variable domain reads DAGVTQSPTHLIKTRGQQVTLRCSPISGHKSVSWYQQVLGQGPQFIFQYYEKEERGRGNFPDRFSARQFPNYSSELNVNALLLGDSALYLCASSFWLDEQYFGPGTRLTVT.

Many counts were recorded for this clonotype. The chain employs TRBV6-2 or TRBV6-3 and TRBJ2-5; the D is unclear. V was pared by 6 bases and J by 5 bases, with 7 bases between. The CDR3 has 11 amino acids. CDR1 is MNHEY, CDR2 SVGEGT, per germline. CDR3 protein: CASRKSETQYF. CDR3 in DNA: TGTGCCAGCAGGAAGTCGGAGACCCAGTACTTC.

This clonotype was recorded many times. Here the CDR3 reads CAISEPGQGTDGYTF. The CDR3 coding sequence is TGTGCCATCAGTGAACCGGGACAGGGGACCGATGGCTACACCTTC. This chain joins TRBV10-3 and TRBJ1-2, with TRBD1 identical over 10 bases. The trim removed 3 bases at V and 6 bases at J, leaving 7 bases unmatched. CDR1 and CDR2 from the germline V gene are ENHRY and SYGVKD. The CDR3 covers 15 residues.

Ten or more counts support this clonotype. The chain couples TRBV5-4 to TRBJ2-2; D may be TRBD2 (6 bases). V was shortened by 0 bases and J by 1 base, with 13 bases between the two germline ends. This CDR3 region has 17 residues. CDR1 and CDR2 from the germline V gene are SGHNT and YYREEE (reference sequence). The CDR3 sequence is CASSLVEGTLNTGELFF. CDR3 nucleotide sequence: TGTGCCAGCAGCTTGGTGGAGGGGACGTTGAACACCGGGGAGCTGTTTTTT.

This clonotype was detected many times. The rearrangement uses TRBV12-3 or TRBV12-4 and TRBJ2-7, with TRBD1 matching over 9 bases. The CDR3 loop spans 15 amino acids. J was trimmed by 5 bases and V by 5 bases; bases with no gene match: 10. CDR3 DNA: TGTGCCAGCAGTCCGAACAGGGGGCTAAGGGACGAGCAGTACTTC. Protein: CASSPNRGLRDEQYF.

This clonotype was seen only once. The chain couples TRBV12-3 or TRBV12-4 to TRBJ1-1; 7 bases match TRBD1. V lost 5 bases to trimming and J lost 4 bases; unmatched junction nucleotides: 10. The CDR3 runs 15 residues. The CDR3 region has the DNA TGTGCCAGCAGTGACCGAACAGGGGTTGGCACTGAAGCTTTCTTT. It encodes CASSDRTGVGTEAFF.

This clonotype was detected ten times or more. The chain combines TRBV6-2 or TRBV6-3 with TRBJ1-2; D perhaps matches TRBD1 (5 bases). In germline, CDR1 is MNHEY, CDR2 SVGEGT. CDR3 size: 14 residues. The V and J ends lost 4 bases and 5 bases respectively, with 14 bases between them. The CDR3 protein is CASSLAGLGYGYTF. The DNA for the CDR3 is TGTGCCAGCAGTTTGGCAGGGCTTGGATATGGCTACACCTTC.

This rearrangement joins TRBV6-2 or TRBV6-3 to TRBJ1-3; TRBD1 might be the D (6 bases). This CDR3 has 16 residues. V gave up 6 bases and J gave up 2 bases, with 17 bases separating them. From germline, CDR1 is MNHEY and CDR2 SVGEGT. CDR3: CASSAGTYLPGNTIYF. Written as DNA, the CDR3 is TGTGCCAGCAGCGCCGGGACATATCTGCCTGGAAACACCATATATTTT.

This clonotype was seen repeatedly, ten times or more. The chain combines TRBV28 with TRBJ2-4, with 7 positions matching TRBD1. In germline, CDR1 is MDHEN, CDR2 SYDVKM. V trimming: 8 bases; J trimming: 0 bases; junction bases outside the gene matches: 10. The CDR3 length is 16 residues. The CDR3 region is CASAIGQARAKNIQYF. The CDR3 DNA reads TGTGCCAGCGCCATTGGACAGGCTAGAGCCAAAAACATTCAGTACTTC.

This clonotype was counted ten times or more. The chain joins TRBV15 to TRBJ2-5; 7 nucleotides align to TRBD1. CDR1 and CDR2 (germline): LNHNV, YYDKDF (reference sequence). The CDR3 has 16 amino acids. Losses at the gene ends were 4 bases for V and 5 bases for J; bases not matched to a gene: 13. The CDR3 is CATSKLDRVGYETQYF. CDR3 bases: TGTGCCACCAGCAAATTAGACAGGGTGGGTTACGAGACCCAGTACTTC. The full variable domain, with the rest looked up from reference TRBV15 and TRBJ2-5, is DAMVIQNPRYQVTQFGKPVTLSCSQTLNHNVMYWYQQKSSQAPKLLFHYYDKDFNNEADTPDNFQSRRPNTSFCFLDIRSPGLGDTAMYLCATSKLDRVGYETQYFGPGTRLLVL.